A selection of T cell receptor beta chains follows, all from one sample in a study of graft-versus-host responses after intestinal transplantation. Their cognate antigens are unknown. Assay: immunoSEQ multiplex PCR; the TCRdb copy retains only in-frame clones and omits some. The profile shows about 97,000 clones, around 90% of them singletons. Sample: unstimulated CD8+ T cells sorted from spleen or lymph node cells, taken before transplant. These receptor sequences come from a human donor who was the organ donor for an intestinal transplant. Each CDR3 is given with its conserved first and last residue. A D gene is named only where the DNA matches it firmly. For some rows the clone size is stated as once, few or many, or as a class when expanded; others skip it.

DNA | CDR3 | V | D | J | size
TGCGCCAGCAGCTTGGGAGGGTTCTCCTACGAGCAGTACTTC | CASSLGGFSYEQYF | TRBV5-1 | . | TRBJ2-7 | .
TGTGCCAGCAGCGAGGGGGACAGGGGGTACGAGCAGTACTTC | CASSEGDRGYEQYF | TRBV9 | TRBD1 | TRBJ2-7 | once
TGTGCCACCAGCAGAGCGGGAGGGCTCAATGAGCAGTTCTTC | CATSRAGGLNEQFF | TRBV15 | TRBD2 | TRBJ2-1 | .
TGTGCCAGCAGCCAAGGACTAGCGAACAATGAGCAGTTCTTC | CASSQGLANNEQFF | TRBV4-2 | TRBD2 | TRBJ2-1 | .
TGTGCCAGCAGCTGGGGGGGACAGGGAAGCTGTCAGCCCCAGCATTTT | CASSWGGQGSCQPQHF | TRBV11-2 | TRBD1 | TRBJ1-5 | once
TGCGCCAGCAGCTTGGCCGGGGACAGGCTAAACACTGAAGCTTTCTTT | CASSLAGDRLNTEAFF | TRBV5-1 | TRBD1 | TRBJ1-1 | .
TGTGCCAGTAGTATCAGTGTCGGCGGGACAGATACGCAGTATTTT | CASSISVGGTDTQYF | TRBV19 | . | TRBJ2-3 | .
TGTGCCAGCAGGGGCGGGGGGGATACGCAGTATTTT | CASRGGGDTQYF | TRBV6-1 | TRBD2 | TRBJ2-3 | .
TGTGCCAGCAGCTTGGTGGCGGGACAGGGCTCCTACGAGCAGTACTTC | CASSLVAGQGSYEQYF | TRBV5-6 | TRBD1 | TRBJ2-7 | .
TGCAGCGCCCAGACAGTGATTAACTATGGCTACACCTTC | CSAQTVINYGYTF | TRBV29-1 | . | TRBJ1-2 | .
TGCGCCAGCAGCTTGTCAGGGGGCCACGCAACTAATGAAAAACTGTTTTTT | CASSLSGGHATNEKLFF | TRBV5-1 | TRBD1 | TRBJ1-4 | .
TGTGCCACCCAGGACAGGGGTGCTAGCGAAAAACTGTTTTTT | CATQDRGASEKLFF | TRBV6-1 | TRBD1 | TRBJ1-4 | .
TGTGCCAGCCAAAACTCCGGGACAGGGACGCACGAGCAGTACTTC | CASQNSGTGTHEQYF | TRBV27 | TRBD1 | TRBJ2-7 | .
TGTGCCAGTAAGGCAGGGCTATATAGCAATCAGCCCCAGCATTTT | CASKAGLYSNQPQHF | TRBV19 | . | TRBJ1-5 | .
TGTGCCAGCAGTGAAGAGTTAGCGGGGCAGTTCTTC | CASSEELAGQFF | TRBV2 | TRBD2 | TRBJ2-1 | once
TGTGCCAGCAGCTTAGGCAGGGCCACTGAAGCTTTCTTT | CASSLGRATEAFF | TRBV13 | . | TRBJ1-1 | .
TGTGCCAGCAGTACCGGGACAGGGGCCCCAGATACGCAGTATTTT | CASSTGTGAPDTQYF | TRBV6-4 | TRBD1 | TRBJ2-3 | .
TGTGCCAGCAGCCCCTCTGGCGGGAGGGCCTCATATGAGCAGTTCTTC | CASSPSGGRASYEQFF | TRBV9 | TRBD2 | TRBJ2-1 | .
TGTGCCAGTAGTAGCAGGGGCACAGATACGCAGTATTTT | CASSSRGTDTQYF | TRBV19 | . | TRBJ2-3 | .
TGTGCCAGTAGAGGGGGGGACGATACGCAGTATTTT | CASRGGDDTQYF | TRBV19 | . | TRBJ2-3 | .
TGTGCCAGCGGACAGGGGAAAAATCAGCCCCAGCATTTT | CASGQGKNQPQHF | TRBV6-5 | TRBD1 | TRBJ1-5 | .
TGTGCCAGCAGTGACTCGCCAGGGGGCGACGAGCAGTACTTC | CASSDSPGGDEQYF | TRBV6-1 | TRBD1 | TRBJ2-7 | .
TGTGCCAGCTCATTGTCGCCTGGCGGGAGGTCTACCGGGGAGCTGTTTTTT | CASSLSPGGRSTGELFF | TRBV18 | TRBD2 | TRBJ2-2 | .
TGTGCCAGCAGTCCGGGGGGGGTAGGCTACACCTTC | CASSPGGVGYTF | TRBV27 | . | TRBJ1-2 | .
TGTGCCAGCCTCTTACAGGGTGGCACTGAAGCTTTCTTT | CASLLQGGTEAFF | TRBV6-6 | . | TRBJ1-1 | .
TGTGCTAGTGGTTTGGTACGGAGAGGGACAGCTAACACTGAAGCTTTCTTT | CASGLVRRGTANTEAFF | TRBV12-5 | TRBD1 | TRBJ1-1 | .
TGTGCCAGCAGTTTATTAGCGGGCGACTCCTACAATGAGCAGTTCTTC | CASSLLAGDSYNEQFF | TRBV27 | TRBD2 | TRBJ2-1 | .
TGTGCCTGGACCCTAGCGGGGGGATCGGAGACCCAGTACTTC | CAWTLAGGSETQYF | TRBV30 | TRBD2 | TRBJ2-5 | .
TGTGCCAGCTGGGGGGGGCTCAATGGCTACACCTTC | CASWGGLNGYTF | TRBV6-5 | . | TRBJ1-2 | .
TGTGCCAGCAGTACTAGCGGGGATGGGGACCAGTACTTC | CASSTSGDGDQYF | TRBV2 | TRBD2 | TRBJ2-5 | .
TGTGCCAGCAGCTTGGTGACTAGCTGGTCCTACAATGAGCAGTTCTTC | CASSLVTSWSYNEQFF | TRBV5-6 | TRBD2 | TRBJ2-1 | .
TGTGCCAGTAGTATAGTAGCTAGCGGGACCTACGAGCAGTACTTC | CASSIVASGTYEQYF | TRBV19 | TRBD2 | TRBJ2-7 | .
TGTGCCAGCAGCTTAGATGCGGACATCTACAATGAGCAGTTCTTC | CASSLDADIYNEQFF | TRBV7-7 | . | TRBJ2-1 | .
TGTGCCAGCAGTTTCTGGGGGCAGAACACCGGGGAGCTGTTTTTT | CASSFWGQNTGELFF | TRBV27 | . | TRBJ2-2 | .
TGTGCCAGCAGCGAGAGTCGGAGTCTCGGGGCCAACGTCCTGACTTTC | CASSESRSLGANVLTF | TRBV6-4 | . | TRBJ2-6 | .
TGTGCCAGCAGACATCACGGGACAGCTAATGAAAAACTGTTTTTT | CASRHHGTANEKLFF | TRBV28 | TRBD1 | TRBJ1-4 | .
TGTGCCAGCAGTTTCCCCTCCCCCGGGACAGGGTACTACAATGAGCAGTTCTTC | CASSFPSPGTGYYNEQFF | TRBV27 | TRBD1 | TRBJ2-1 | .
TGTGCCAGCAGTTTATACGGGGGACAGGGGTTTTTTTTCAATCAGCCCCAGCATTTT | CASSLYGGQGFFFNQPQHF | TRBV28 | TRBD1 | TRBJ1-5 | .
TGCGCCAGCAGTCACCCTGTCGGGGGGCGAAAGAGCAATCAGCCCCAGCATTTT | CASSHPVGGRKSNQPQHF | TRBV23-1 | . | TRBJ1-5 | .
TGTGCCAGCAGTCTAGGAGGGGCCGGGTGGGAGCAGTACTTC | CASSLGGAGWEQYF | TRBV27 | . | TRBJ2-7 | .
TGTGCCAGCAGCTTAGGACACCATCCTGAAAGTGGCTACACCTTC | CASSLGHHPESGYTF | TRBV7-8 | . | TRBJ1-2 | .
TGTGCCAGCAGGCCGGGACTAGCGGGAGGGAGGTACAATGAGCAGTTCTTC | CASRPGLAGGRYNEQFF | TRBV13 | TRBD2 | TRBJ2-1 | .
TGCGCCAGCAGTGAAAAGCTAGCGGTATGGGAAGGGCAGTTCTTC | CASSEKLAVWEGQFF | TRBV10-2 | TRBD2 | TRBJ2-1 | .